These 24 T cell receptor beta chains were all obtained from the same sample, sequenced in a study of vaccination and CD4 T cells after COVID-19. Treatment meaning: 10-day PBMC culture with coronavirus spike peptide pools or control peptides (ViraFEST assay). What these receptors recognize is not known. Researchers used the Oncomine TCR Beta short-read assay to sequence DNA from cultured CD4+ T cells. MiXCR, run by TCRdb on the PCR reads, gives a single entry per CDR3 protein. The sample holds more than 10,000 distinct CDR3 sequences, approximately 54% seen once. The starting material was cultured CD4+ T cells from blood, obtained after SARS-CoV-2 vaccination. The source is a human donor with COVID-19.

This chain links TRBV7-2 with TRBJ2-5, with 10 nucleotides matching TRBD1. The V and J ends lost 1 base and 2 bases, in that order; junction bases with no gene match: 13. The CDR3 is made up of 19 amino acids. Germline loops: CDR1 SGHTA, CDR2 FQGNSA. Written as DNA, the CDR3 is TGTGCCAGCAGCTTAGGATCCGGGACAGGGGTTGGGCGACAAGAGACCCAGTACTTC. This encodes CASSLGSGTGVGRQETQYF.

V is TRBV20-1 and J is TRBJ1-5, with TRBD1 identical over 7 bases. V lost 2 bases and J lost 6; bases outside the gene matches: 10. The CDR3 loop spans 15 amino acids. Germline V CDR1 and CDR2: DFQATT, SNEGSKA (reference sequence). CDR3 sequence: CSARQGVDFSQPQHF. CDR3 DNA sequence: TGCAGTGCTAGACAGGGGGTAGACTTCAGTCAGCCCCAGCATTTT.

The chain is built from TRBV4-2 and TRBJ1-3; D possibly corresponds to TRBD1 (6 bases). This CDR3 region has 16 residues. The V end lost 4 bases, the J end lost 1 base, and 14 bases lay between the germline ends. Germline V gene data show CDR1 as LGHNA and CDR2 as YNFKEQ. CDR3 in amino acids: CASSPPHGTSGNTIYF. CDR3 coding DNA: TGTGCCAGCAGCCCCCCTCACGGGACATCTGGAAACACCATATATTTT.

This chain links TRBV20-1 with TRBJ2-7, with 9 positions matching TRBD1. The CDR3 runs 15 residues. Germline CDR1 is DFQATT and CDR2 is SNEGSKA (reference sequence). V dropped 5 bases and J dropped 6; count of bases not matched to a gene: 14. CDR3 protein: CSALNTGTGIREQYF. CDR3 nucleotide sequence: TGCAGTGCTCTGAACACCGGGACAGGGATTCGCGAGCAGTACTTC.

This chain links TRBV6-2 or TRBV6-3 with TRBJ1-1; 10 bases align to TRBD1. The CDR3 has 16 residues. V gave up 6 bases and J gave up 0 bases; unmatched junction bases: 7. The germline V gene has CDR1 MNHEY and CDR2 SVGEGT. The CDR3 sequence is CASRPTGGRLNTEAFF. The CDR3 bases are TGTGCCAGCAGGCCGACAGGGGGCCGCTTGAACACTGAAGCTTTCTTT.

This chain connects TRBV5-1 to TRBJ1-1; no clear D. V lost 5 bases and J 0 bases, leaving 8 bases between the germline ends. The CDR3 is 13 amino acids. Germline V gene sequence: CDR1 SGHRS, CDR2 YFSETQ. This chain's CDR3 is CASSRTVNTEAFF. For the CDR3, the DNA is TGCGCCAGCAGTAGGACGGTGAACACTGAAGCTTTCTTT.

This chain uses TRBV11-3 with TRBJ1-2; a weak D match, TRBD1 (5 bases). CDR1 SGHNT and CDR2 YENEEA come from the germline V gene. The ends were cut back, 0 bases at V and 2 bases at J, with 13 bases in the middle. This CDR3 spans 16 amino acids. The CDR3 reads CASSLDPGWGNYGYTF. The DNA of the CDR3 is TGTGCCAGCAGCTTAGATCCCGGCTGGGGGAACTATGGCTACACCTTC.

This clonotype was counted between two and nine times. V and J are TRBV7-6 and TRBJ2-7; TRBD2 matches 12 bases. This CDR3 has 16 amino acids. J lost 6 bases, V lost 5 bases, and 11 bases had no gene match. CDR1 and CDR2 (germline): SGHVS, FNYEAQ. CDR3 loop: CASSQLAGGPLVEQYF. The DNA of the CDR3 is TGTGCCAGCAGCCAACTAGCGGGGGGCCCTCTGGTCGAGCAGTACTTC.

V gene TRBV19 combines with J gene TRBJ2-1; perhaps TRBD2 as D (7 bases). The CDR3 is 16 residues long. CDR1 is LNHDA, CDR2 SQIVND, per germline (reference sequence). V gave up 3 bases and J gave up 10 bases, with 22 bases separating them. This CDR3 reads CASSIPLGGRGGEQFF. The CDR3 bases are TGTGCCAGTAGTATTCCGCTCGGGGGGCGCGGGGGAGAGCAGTTCTTC.

The V and J genes are TRBV11-3 and TRBJ2-3, with unresolved D. With 5 bases removed from V and 0 bases from J, the gap between germline ends came to 9 bases. Germline CDR1 and CDR2: SGHNT and YENEEA. The CDR3 loop spans 14 amino acids. Here the CDR3 reads CASSASPSTDTQYF. The CDR3 DNA is TGTGCCAGCAGCGCTAGTCCAAGCACAGATACGCAGTATTTT. The variable domain in full, completed from reference TRBV11-3 and TRBJ2-3, reads EAGVVQSPRYKIIEKKQPVAFWCNPISGHNTLYWYLQNLGQGPELLIRYENEEAVDDSQLPKDRFSAERLKGVDSTLKIQPAELGDSAVYLCASSASPSTDTQYFGPGTRLTVL.

This clonotype has only a few counts. The CDR3 nucleotides are TGTGCCAGCCGATCGGGGGGACGAGCCCAGCATTTT. Protein product: CASRSGGRAQHF. This chain joins TRBV19 and TRBJ1-5; the D gene is possibly TRBD1 (5 bases). The germline V and J ends were trimmed by 9 bases and 11 bases, with 17 bases remaining between them. This CDR3 is 12 amino acids long. Germline assignment: CDR1 LNHDA and CDR2 SQIVND (reference sequence).

The table lists this clonotype with a few counts. The chain is built from TRBV7-8 and TRBJ1-3, with 7 bases lining up with TRBD1. This CDR3 is built from 15 residues. Losses at the gene ends were 1 base for V and 2 bases for J; bases not matched to a gene: 2. Germline CDR1 SGHVS, CDR2 FQNEAQ. CDR3 in DNA: TGTGCCAGCAGCTTAGTAGGGACAGCTGGAAACACCATATATTTT. It is translated as CASSLVGTAGNTIYF.

The genes are TRBV2 and TRBJ1-2, with D tentatively TRBD1 (6 bases). V gave up 8 bases and J gave up 4 bases, with 11 bases separating them. The length of the CDR3 is 12 residues. Germline V CDR1 and CDR2: SNHLY, FYNNEI. The CDR3 reads CASFRDIYGYTF. CDR3 coding DNA: TGTGCCAGCTTCAGGGACATCTATGGCTACACCTTC.

The chain links TRBV6-1 to TRBJ1-2; 9 nucleotides match TRBD1. V was pared by 8 bases and J by 3 bases, with 7 bases of the junction left unmatched. CDR3 length: 14 residues. Germline CDR1 MNHNS, CDR2 SASEGT. The CDR3 DNA reads as TGTGCCAGCGGCCCACAGGGGGCACACTATGGCTACACCTTC. This sequence encodes CASGPQGAHYGYTF.

The chain joins TRBV10-1 to TRBJ1-1; 8 bases are a match to TRBD1. CDR3 length: 13 amino acids. From germline, CDR1 is WNHNN and CDR2 SYGVQD (reference sequence). V was clipped by 2 bases and J by 8 bases; unmatched bases: 4. For the CDR3, the DNA is TGCGCCAGCAGTGAGGCAGGGGGCGGCGAAGCTTTCTTT. This translates into CASSEAGGGEAFF.

The sample holds a few counts of this clonotype. V is TRBV19 and J is TRBJ1-2, with D unresolved. This CDR3 has 15 amino acids. Trimming stripped 3 bases from V and 5 bases from J, with 16 bases between. Germline V gives CDR1 LNHDA, CDR2 SQIVND (reference sequence). As DNA, the CDR3 is TGTGCCAGTAGTATGGTCGGATTTATCGGGTATGGCTACACCTTC. Encoded protein: CASSMVGFIGYGYTF. Using reference TRBV19 and TRBJ1-2 for the parts outside the CDR3, the full variable domain is DGGITQSPKYLFRKEGQNVTLSCEQNLNHDAMYWYRQDPGQGLRLIYYSQIVNDFQKGDIAEGYSVSREKKESFPLTVTSAQKNPTAFYLCASSMVGFIGYGYTFGSGTRLTVV.

By share, this clonotype ranks as large (0.1 to 1%). V gene TRBV6-2 or TRBV6-3 combines with J gene TRBJ2-7; TRBD2 matches 11 bases. The CDR3 length is 15 residues. Germline V CDR1 and CDR2: MNHEY, SVGEGT. V was pared by 7 bases and J by 6 bases, with 11 bases of the junction left unmatched. The CDR3 region has the DNA TGTGCCAGCACTATCCGACTAGCGGGGAATGGCGAGCAGTACTTC. It codes for CASTIRLAGNGEQYF.

This clonotype is large (0.1 to 1%) in the sample. V and J are TRBV7-2 and TRBJ2-2; perhaps TRBD2 as D (5 bases). CDR3 length: 15 amino acids. V gave up 2 bases and J gave up 6 bases, with 13 bases separating them. In germline, CDR1 is SGHTA, CDR2 FQGNSA. The CDR3 DNA sequence: TGTGCCAGCAGCTTACGCGGGCCAAGGGCCGGGGAGCTGTTTTTT. Its protein is CASSLRGPRAGELFF.

The V gene is TRBV12-3 or TRBV12-4, the J gene TRBJ2-5; TRBD1 agrees at 7 bases. V was clipped by 3 bases and J by 1 base; unmatched bases: 2. The CDR3 length is 14 residues. This CDR3 reads CASSLGQPQETQYF. DNA for the CDR3: TGTGCCAGCAGTTTGGGACAGCCCCAAGAGACCCAGTACTTC.

The V call is TRBV7-2, the J call TRBJ2-5; 13 bases match TRBD2. The junction had 10 bases not matched to a gene; V was cut back by 4 bases and J by 5 bases. Germline values: CDR1 SGHTA, CDR2 FQGNSA. CDR3 size: 17 residues. CDR3 coding DNA: TGTGCCAGCAGCTATACTAGCGGGGGGGCTTATAGGGAGACCCAGTACTTC. Its translation: CASSYTSGGAYRETQYF.

The chain has TRBV5-8 and TRBJ1-1; 11 bases agree with TRBD1. The germline CDR1 and CDR2 sequences are SGHTS and YDEGEE. Losses at the gene ends were 7 bases for V and 0 bases for J; bases not matched to a gene: 5. The CDR3 is 15 residues long. CDR3 nucleotides: TGTGCCAGCCGGGACAGGGGGGAAATGAACACTGAAGCTTTCTTT. Encoded protein: CASRDRGEMNTEAFF.

The rearrangement links TRBV19 to TRBJ2-5, with D hard to call. V gave up 6 bases and J gave up 4 bases, with 9 bases separating them. In germline, CDR1 is LNHDA, CDR2 SQIVND (reference sequence). This CDR3 comprises 12 residues. The CDR3 DNA reads TGTGCCAGTAGCGTAGCTGCAGAGACCCAGTACTTC. As protein: CASSVAAETQYF.

This clonotype was detected a few times. The chain combines TRBV24-1 with TRBJ2-3, with D unresolved. The CDR3 is 11 amino acids. Trimming pared 3 bases from V and 6 bases from J, leaving 3 bases between. Germline V CDR1 and CDR2: KGHDR, SFDVKD. In nucleotides, the CDR3 is TGTGCCACCAGTGATCGGGATACGCAGTATTTT. The encoded protein is CATSDRDTQYF.

The chain joins TRBV5-1 to TRBJ1-5; 8 bases align to TRBD1. The CDR3 consists of 15 residues. From germline, CDR1 is SGHRS and CDR2 YFSETQ. V was pared by 7 bases and J by 0 bases, with 6 bases of the junction left unmatched. CDR3: CASRTTGDSNQPQHF. As DNA, the CDR3 is TGCGCCAGCCGGACGACAGGGGATAGCAATCAGCCCCAGCATTTT.